This TCR beta chain was obtained from a study of blood T cells in healthy people across ages. The second PCR ran about 6 to 11 cycles with a sample-barcoded 5' primer and J-beta primers. Each CDR3 protein gets one entry after TCRdb re-called the 5' RACE reads with MiXCR. Counted here are 650,000 or so distinct CDR3 sequences, about 51% occurring once; the ten biggest clones make up approximately 13%. Comment on this clonotype: The junction departs from the called germline gene at one end, perhaps through a read error.

Per the germline V gene, CDR1 is DFQATT and CDR2 is SNEGSKA (reference sequence). This CDR3 is built from 12 residues. Sequencing input: blood. The TCR was taken from a woman aged 80 or over in good health. This rearrangement joins TRBV20-1 to TRBJ2-5; D perhaps matches TRBD2 (5 bases). The CDR3 loop reads CSAGDSSETQYF. In DNA form, the CDR3 reads TGCAGTGCTGGAGATTCTAGCGAGACCCAGTACTTC.